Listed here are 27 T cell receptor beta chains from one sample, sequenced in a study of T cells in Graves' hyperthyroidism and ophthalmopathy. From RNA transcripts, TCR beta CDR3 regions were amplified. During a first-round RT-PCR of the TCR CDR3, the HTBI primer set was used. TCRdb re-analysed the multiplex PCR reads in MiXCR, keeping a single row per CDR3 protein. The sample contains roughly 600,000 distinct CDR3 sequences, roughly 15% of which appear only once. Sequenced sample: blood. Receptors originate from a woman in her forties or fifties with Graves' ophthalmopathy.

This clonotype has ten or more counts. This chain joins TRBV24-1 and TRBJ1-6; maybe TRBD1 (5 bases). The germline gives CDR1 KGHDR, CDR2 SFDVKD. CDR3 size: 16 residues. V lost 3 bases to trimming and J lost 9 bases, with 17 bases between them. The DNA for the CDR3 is TGTGCCACCAGTGATCCTACCTTGGGGGAACGTTCACCCCTCCACTTT. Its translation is CATSDPTLGERSPLHF.

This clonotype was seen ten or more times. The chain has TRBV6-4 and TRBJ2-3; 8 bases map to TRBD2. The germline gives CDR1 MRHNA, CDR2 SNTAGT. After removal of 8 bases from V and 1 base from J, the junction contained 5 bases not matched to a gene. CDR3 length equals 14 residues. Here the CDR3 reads CASAPAGGTDTQYF. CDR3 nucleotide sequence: TGTGCCAGCGCACCAGCGGGAGGCACAGATACGCAGTATTTT.

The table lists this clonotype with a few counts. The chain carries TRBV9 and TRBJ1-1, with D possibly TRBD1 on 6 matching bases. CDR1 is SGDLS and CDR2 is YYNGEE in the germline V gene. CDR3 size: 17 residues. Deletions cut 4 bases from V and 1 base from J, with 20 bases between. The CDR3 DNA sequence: TGTGCCAGCAGCCCTAGCCCTAAGACAGGAGCGAACACTGAAGCTTTCTTT. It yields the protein CASSPSPKTGANTEAFF.

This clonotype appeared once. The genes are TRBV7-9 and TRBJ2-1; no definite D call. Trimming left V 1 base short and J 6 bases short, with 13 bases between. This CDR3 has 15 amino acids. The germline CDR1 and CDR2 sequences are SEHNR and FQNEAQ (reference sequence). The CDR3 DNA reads TGTGCCAGCAGCTTAGGGGCCCCTCCGGTCAATGAGCAGTTCTTC. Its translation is CASSLGAPPVNEQFF.

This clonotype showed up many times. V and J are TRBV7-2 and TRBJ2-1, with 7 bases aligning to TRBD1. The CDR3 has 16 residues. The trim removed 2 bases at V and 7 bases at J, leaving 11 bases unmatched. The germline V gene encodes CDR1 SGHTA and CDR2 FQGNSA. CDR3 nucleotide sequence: TGTGCCAGCAGCTTAATGACAGGGTATATTCGAAATGAGCAGTTCTTC. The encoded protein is CASSLMTGYIRNEQFF.

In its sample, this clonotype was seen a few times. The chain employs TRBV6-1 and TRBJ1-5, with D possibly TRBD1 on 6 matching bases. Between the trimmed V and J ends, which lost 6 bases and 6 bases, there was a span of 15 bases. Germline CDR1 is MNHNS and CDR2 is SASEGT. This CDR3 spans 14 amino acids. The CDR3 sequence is CASRADRFVQPQHF. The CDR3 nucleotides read TGTGCCAGCAGAGCCGACAGGTTCGTTCAGCCCCAGCATTTT.

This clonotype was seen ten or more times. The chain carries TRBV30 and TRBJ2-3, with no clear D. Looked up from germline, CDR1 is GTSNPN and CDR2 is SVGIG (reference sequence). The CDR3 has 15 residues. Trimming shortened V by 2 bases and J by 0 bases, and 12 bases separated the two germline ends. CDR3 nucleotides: TGTGCCTGGAGTCGAGCGTTACCTAGCACAGATACGCAGTATTTT. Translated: CAWSRALPSTDTQYF.

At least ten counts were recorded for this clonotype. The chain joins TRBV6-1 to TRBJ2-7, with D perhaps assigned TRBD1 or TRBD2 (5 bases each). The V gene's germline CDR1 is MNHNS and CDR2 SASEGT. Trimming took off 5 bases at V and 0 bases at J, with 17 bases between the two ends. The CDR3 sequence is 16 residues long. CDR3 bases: TGTGCCAGCAGTTTTACCGGGACCCCCAGCTCCTACGAGCAGTACTTC. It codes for CASSFTGTPSSYEQYF.

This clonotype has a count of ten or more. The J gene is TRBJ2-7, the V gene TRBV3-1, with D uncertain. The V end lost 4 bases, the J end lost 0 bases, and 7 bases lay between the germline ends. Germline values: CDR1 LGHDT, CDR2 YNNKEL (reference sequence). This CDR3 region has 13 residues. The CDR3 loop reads CASSLRLSYEQYF. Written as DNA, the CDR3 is TGTGCCAGCAGCCTGAGACTCTCCTACGAGCAGTACTTC.

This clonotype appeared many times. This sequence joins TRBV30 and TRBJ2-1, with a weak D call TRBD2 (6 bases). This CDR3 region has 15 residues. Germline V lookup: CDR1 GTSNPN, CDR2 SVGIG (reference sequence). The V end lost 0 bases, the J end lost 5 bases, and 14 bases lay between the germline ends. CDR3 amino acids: CAWSVLRLGNNEQFF. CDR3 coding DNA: TGTGCCTGGAGTGTACTGCGACTAGGGAACAATGAGCAGTTCTTC.

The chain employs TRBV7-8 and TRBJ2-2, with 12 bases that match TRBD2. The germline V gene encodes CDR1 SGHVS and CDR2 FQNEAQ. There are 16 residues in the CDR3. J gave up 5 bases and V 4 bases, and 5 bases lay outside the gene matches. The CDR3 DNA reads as TGTGCCAGCAGCTCCCGACTAGCGGGAGTTACCGGGGAGCTGTTTTTT. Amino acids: CASSSRLAGVTGELFF.

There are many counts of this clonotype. CDR3 DNA sequence: TGTGCCAGCAGTTACGGACAGTCTGCTGAAGCTTTCTTT. This sequence encodes CASSYGQSAEAFF. The chain is built from TRBV27 and TRBJ1-1, with a weak D call TRBD1 (6 bases). This CDR3 comprises 13 residues. V lost 4 bases and J lost 6, with 12 bases in between. Germline CDR1 is MNHEY and CDR2 is SMNVEV (reference sequence).

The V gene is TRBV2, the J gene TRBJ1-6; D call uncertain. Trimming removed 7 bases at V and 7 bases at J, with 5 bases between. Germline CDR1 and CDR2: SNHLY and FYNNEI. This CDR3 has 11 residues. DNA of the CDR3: TGTGCCAGCACCCTAAATTCACCCCTCCACTTT. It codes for CASTLNSPLHF.

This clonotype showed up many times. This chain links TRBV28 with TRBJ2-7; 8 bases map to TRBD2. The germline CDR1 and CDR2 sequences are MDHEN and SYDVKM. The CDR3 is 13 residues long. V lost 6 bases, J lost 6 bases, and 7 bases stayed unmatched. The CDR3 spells CASSPGGGSEQYF. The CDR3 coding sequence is TGTGCCAGCAGCCCCGGGGGGGGGAGCGAGCAGTACTTC. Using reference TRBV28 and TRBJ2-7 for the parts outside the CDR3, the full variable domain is DVKVTQSSRYLVKRTGEKVFLECVQDMDHENMFWYRQDPGLGLRLIYFSYDVKMKEKGDIPEGYSVSREKKERFSLILESASTNQTSMYLCASSPGGGSEQYFGPGTRLTVT.

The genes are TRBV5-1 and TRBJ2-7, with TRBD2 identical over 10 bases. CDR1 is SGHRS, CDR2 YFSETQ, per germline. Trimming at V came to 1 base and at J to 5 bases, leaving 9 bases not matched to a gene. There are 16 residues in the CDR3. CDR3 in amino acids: CASSLYSGRLLDEQYF. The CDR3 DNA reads TGCGCCAGCAGCTTGTATAGCGGGAGGCTGCTCGACGAGCAGTACTTC.

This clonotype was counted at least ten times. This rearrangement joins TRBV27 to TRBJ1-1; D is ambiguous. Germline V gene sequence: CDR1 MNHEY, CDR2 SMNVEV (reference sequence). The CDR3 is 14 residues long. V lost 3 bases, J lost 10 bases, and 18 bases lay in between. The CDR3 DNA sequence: TGTGCCAGCAGTTTTTCCCCCAGGACTGGGAGAGCTTTCTTT. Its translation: CASSFSPRTGRAFF.

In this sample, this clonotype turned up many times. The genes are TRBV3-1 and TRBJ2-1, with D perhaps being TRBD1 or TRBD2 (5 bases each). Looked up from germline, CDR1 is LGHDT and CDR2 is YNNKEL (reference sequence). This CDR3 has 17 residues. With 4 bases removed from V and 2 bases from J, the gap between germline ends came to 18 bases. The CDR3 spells CASSPRTGRATYNEQFF. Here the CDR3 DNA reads TGTGCCAGCAGCCCCCGGACGGGGCGAGCCACCTACAATGAGCAGTTCTTC.

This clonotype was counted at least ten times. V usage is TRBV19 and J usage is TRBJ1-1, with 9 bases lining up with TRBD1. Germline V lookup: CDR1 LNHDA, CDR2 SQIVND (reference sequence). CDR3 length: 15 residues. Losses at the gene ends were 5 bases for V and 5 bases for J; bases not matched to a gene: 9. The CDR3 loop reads CASSVMGQGGTEAFF. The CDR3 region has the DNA TGTGCCAGTAGTGTAATGGGACAGGGAGGAACTGAAGCTTTCTTT.

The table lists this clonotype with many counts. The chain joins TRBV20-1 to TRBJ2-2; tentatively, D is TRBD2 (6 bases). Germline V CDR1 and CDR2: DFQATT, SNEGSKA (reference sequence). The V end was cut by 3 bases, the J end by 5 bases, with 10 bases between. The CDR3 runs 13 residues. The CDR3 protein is CSASLGGTGELFF. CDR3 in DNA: TGCAGTGCTAGTCTGGGGGGAACCGGGGAGCTGTTTTTT.

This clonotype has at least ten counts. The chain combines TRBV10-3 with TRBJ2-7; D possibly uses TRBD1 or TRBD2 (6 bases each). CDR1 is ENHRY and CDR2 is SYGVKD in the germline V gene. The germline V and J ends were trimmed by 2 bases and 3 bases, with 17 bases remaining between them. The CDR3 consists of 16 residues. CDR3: CAISEPTGKGLYEQYF. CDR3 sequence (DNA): TGTGCCATCAGTGAGCCTACAGGGAAGGGACTCTACGAGCAGTACTTC.

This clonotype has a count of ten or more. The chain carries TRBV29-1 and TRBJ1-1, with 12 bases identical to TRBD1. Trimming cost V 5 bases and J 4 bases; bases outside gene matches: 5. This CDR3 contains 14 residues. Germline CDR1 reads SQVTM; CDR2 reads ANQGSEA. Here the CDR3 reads CSVRDRGLGTEAFF. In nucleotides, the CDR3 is TGCAGCGTTCGGGACAGGGGGCTTGGCACTGAAGCTTTCTTT.

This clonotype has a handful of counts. The CDR3 loop is CAISESGTGAEQYF. DNA for the CDR3: TGTGCCATCAGTGAGTCAGGAACAGGGGCCGAGCAGTACTTC. This chain joins TRBV10-3 and TRBJ2-7, with 7 bases lining up with TRBD1. The CDR3 loop spans 14 amino acids. Trimming took 0 bases from V and 6 from J; bases not matched to a gene: 5. The germline CDR1 and CDR2 sequences are ENHRY and SYGVKD.

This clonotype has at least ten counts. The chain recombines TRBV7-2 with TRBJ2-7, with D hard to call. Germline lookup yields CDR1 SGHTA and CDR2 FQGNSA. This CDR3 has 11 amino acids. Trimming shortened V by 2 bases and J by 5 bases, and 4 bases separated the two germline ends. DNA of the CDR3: TGTGCCAGCAGCTTATTACACGAGCAGTACTTC. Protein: CASSLLHEQYF.

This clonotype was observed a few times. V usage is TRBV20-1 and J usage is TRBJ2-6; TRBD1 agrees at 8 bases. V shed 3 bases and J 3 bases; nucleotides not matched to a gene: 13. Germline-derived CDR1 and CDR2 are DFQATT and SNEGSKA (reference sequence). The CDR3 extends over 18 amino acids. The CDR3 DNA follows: TGCAGTGCTAGTGCCGGCCTCCAGGGGGCGCATGGGGCCAACGTCCTGACTTTC. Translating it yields CSASAGLQGAHGANVLTF.

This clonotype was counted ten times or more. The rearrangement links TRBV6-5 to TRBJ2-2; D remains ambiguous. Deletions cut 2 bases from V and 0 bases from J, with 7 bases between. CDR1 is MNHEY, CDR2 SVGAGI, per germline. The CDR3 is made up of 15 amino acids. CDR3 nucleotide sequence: TGTGCCAGCAGTTACCCCCCAGCGAACACCGGGGAGCTGTTTTTT. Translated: CASSYPPANTGELFF.

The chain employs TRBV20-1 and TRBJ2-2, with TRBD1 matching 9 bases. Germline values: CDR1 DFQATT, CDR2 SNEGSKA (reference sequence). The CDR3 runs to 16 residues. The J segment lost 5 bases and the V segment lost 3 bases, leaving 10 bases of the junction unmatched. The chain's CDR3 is CSASPWGQGTTGELFF. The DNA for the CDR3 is TGCAGTGCTAGTCCCTGGGGACAGGGAACGACCGGGGAGCTGTTTTTT.

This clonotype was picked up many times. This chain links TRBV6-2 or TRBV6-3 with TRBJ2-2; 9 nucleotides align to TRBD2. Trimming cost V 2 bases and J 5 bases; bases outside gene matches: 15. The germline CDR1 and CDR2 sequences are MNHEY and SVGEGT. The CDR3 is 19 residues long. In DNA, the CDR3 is TGTGCCAGCAGTTACGCCATTTTCTCTAGCGGGACTAATACCGGGGAGCTGTTTTTT. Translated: CASSYAIFSSGTNTGELFF.